The rows below give T cell receptor beta chains drawn from one sample of a study of beta chain features in type 1 diabetes. Profiled with immunoSEQ multiplex PCR; TCRdb holds only in-frame clones, not every one. The repertoire has 300,000 to 350,000 clones, 6.5% to 10% of them found once; the top ten carry 0.44%. The sample comprised central memory CD4+ T cells from blood. Receptor source: a woman aged 18-35 years in good health. CDR3s include the opening cysteine and the closing phenylalanine or tryptophan. The order of the fields is clone size, V gene, J gene, D gene, CDR3 protein, CDR3 DNA. A D gene is named only where the DNA matches it firmly. Part of the rows lack a size; the others show once, few, many or a class for expanded clones.

few	TRBV6-5	TRBJ1-3	TRBD1	CASRQQGASGNTIYF	TGTGCCAGCAGACAACAGGGGGCTAGCGGAAACACCATATATTTT
few	TRBV7-2	TRBJ1-1	NA	CASSFNGGPNTEAFF	TGTGCCAGCAGCTTTAATGGGGGCCCGAACACTGAAGCTTTCTTT
NA	TRBV4-3	TRBJ2-1	NA	CASSQDNTRNNEQFF	TGCGCCAGCAGCCAAGATAATACGAGAAACAATGAGCAGTTCTTC
few	TRBV25-1	TRBJ2-6	NA	CASSDRQHSGANVLTF	TGTGCCAGCAGTGACCGACAGCACTCTGGGGCCAACGTCCTGACTTTC
NA	TRBV15	TRBJ1-1	NA	CATSRAIGNTEAFF	TGTGCCACCAGCAGAGCGATAGGTAACACTGAAGCTTTCTTT
few	TRBV6-1	TRBJ2-5	TRBD1	CASRRGQGPQETQYF	TGTGCCAGCAGGAGGGGACAGGGGCCCCAAGAGACCCAGTACTTC
few	TRBV7-9	TRBJ2-2	TRBD1	CASRPPGTGLTGELFF	TGTGCCAGCAGACCCCCCGGGACAGGGTTAACCGGGGAGCTGTTTTTT
few	TRBV7-3	TRBJ2-1	TRBD2	CASSLLGLADNEQFF	TGTGCCAGCAGCTTACTGGGACTAGCGGACAATGAGCAGTTCTTC
NA	TRBV19	TRBJ2-4	NA	CASSMGGAKNIQYF	TGTGCCAGTAGTATGGGAGGCGCCAAAAACATTCAGTACTTC
few	TRBV5-4	TRBJ2-3	TRBD2	CASSLSGTRSDTQYF	TGTGCCAGCAGCTTATCCGGGACTAGGTCAGATACGCAGTATTTT
NA	TRBV19	TRBJ2-3	NA	CASSKRLSDTQYF	TGTGCCAGTAGTAAACGACTATCAGATACGCAGTATTTT
NA	TRBV28	TRBJ2-5	NA	CASSNREPLRKTPKETQYF	TGTGCCAGCAGTAACCGGGAGCCCCTCCGAAAGACGCCGAAAGAGACCCAGTACTTC
NA	TRBV5-6	TRBJ1-5	NA	CASSLGQLNNQPQHF	TGTGCCAGCAGCTTGGGACAGTTAAATAATCAGCCCCAGCATTTT
many	TRBV7-2	TRBJ2-1	TRBD2	CASSLGDPGGNEQFF	TGTGCCAGCAGCTTGGGGGATCCGGGAGGGAATGAGCAGTTCTTC
NA	TRBV4-1	TRBJ2-1	TRBD1	CASSQEGGQGWNEQFF	TGCGCCAGCAGCCAAGAAGGGGGACAGGGTTGGAATGAGCAGTTCTTC
NA	TRBV29-1	TRBJ1-1	NA	CSATSTPNEAFF	TGCAGCGCGACTTCTACCCCGAATGAAGCTTTCTTT
NA	TRBV6-4	TRBJ2-7	NA	CASSDSRLSGPVNYEQYF	TGTGCCAGCAGTGACTCCCGACTTAGCGGACCCGTAAACTACGAGCAGTACTTC
NA	TRBV11-2	TRBJ1-2	NA	CASSLDGRWESGNYGYTF	TGTGCCAGCAGCTTAGATGGCAGGTGGGAGTCGGGAAACTATGGCTACACCTTC
few	TRBV7-2	TRBJ1-5	NA	CASSLRFLRGGTNQPQHF	TGTGCCAGCAGCTTACGATTTTTGCGGGGGGGCACCAATCAGCCCCAGCATTTT
few	TRBV5-6	TRBJ2-3	NA	CASSLGGIRNTAVDTQYF	TGTGCCAGCAGCTTGGGCGGGATTCGAAATACCGCTGTGGATACGCAGTATTTT
few	TRBV28	TRBJ2-1	TRBD2	CASSFSGRGVYNEQFF	TGTGCCAGCAGTTTTAGCGGGAGGGGGGTATACAATGAGCAGTTCTTC